This T cell receptor beta chain was documented in a study of long-term antiretroviral therapy in people with HIV. Runs used v3.0 of the immunoSEQ assay and were done at survey level. The table came from immunoSEQ multiplex PCR; TCRdb's copy has only in-frame clones and leaves some out. The table shows some 23,000 clones, with roughly 79% occurring only once. V dropped 4 bases and J dropped 7 bases, with 16 bases sitting between them. In germline, CDR1 is LNHDA, CDR2 SQIVND (reference sequence). CDR3 length: 14 residues. V is TRBV19 and J is TRBJ1-2, with D perhaps TRBD1 (6 bases). The receptor comes from a woman aged 40 to 55 with HIV. Sequenced material: unsorted PBMCs, taken 1.1 years before starting antiretroviral therapy. This CDR3 reads CASSTGTGSAGYTF. As DNA, the CDR3 is TGTGCCAGTAGTACGGGAACAGGGTCGGCTGGCTACACCTTC.